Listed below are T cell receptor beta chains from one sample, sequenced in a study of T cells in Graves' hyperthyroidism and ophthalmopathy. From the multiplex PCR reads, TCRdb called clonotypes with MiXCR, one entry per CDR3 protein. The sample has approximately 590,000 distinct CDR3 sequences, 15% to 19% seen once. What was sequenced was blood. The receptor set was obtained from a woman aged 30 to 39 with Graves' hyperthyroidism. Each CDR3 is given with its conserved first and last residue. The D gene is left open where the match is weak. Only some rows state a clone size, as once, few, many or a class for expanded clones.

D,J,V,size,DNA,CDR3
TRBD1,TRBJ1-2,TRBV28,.,TGTGCCAGCAGTTTACGACCGGGACAGGGAGGGCTTTTGGATGGCTACACCTTC,CASSLRPGQGGLLDGYTF
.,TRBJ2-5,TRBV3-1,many,TGTGCCAGCAGCCAGGGGGGCTCCCAAGAGACCCAGTACTTC,CASSQGGSQETQYF
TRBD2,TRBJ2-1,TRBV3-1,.,TGTGCCAGCAGCCTGTCCTTGGCGGGAGCTACGAATGAGCAGTTCTTC,CASSLSLAGATNEQFF
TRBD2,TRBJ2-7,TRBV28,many,TGTGCCAGCAGTCCACCAGCAGCGGGAGGGTACGAGCAGTACTTC,CASSPPAAGGYEQYF
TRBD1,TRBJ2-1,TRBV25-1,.,TGTGCCAGCAGTGACACTCCATACGGGACAGGTCCGAGTGAGCAGTTCTTC,CASSDTPYGTGPSEQFF
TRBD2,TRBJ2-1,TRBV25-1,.,TGTGCCAGCAGACTAGCGGGAGCTCATAATGAGCAGTTCTTC,CASRLAGAHNEQFF
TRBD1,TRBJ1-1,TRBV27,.,TGTGCCAGCAGGGGGCCAGGGGGCTCTGAAGCTTTCTTT,CASRGPGGSEAFF
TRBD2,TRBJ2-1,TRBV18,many,TGTGCCAGCTCACCGTCTAGCGGGAGCTCGGGTGAGCAGTTCTTC,CASSPSSGSSGEQFF
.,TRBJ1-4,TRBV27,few,TGTGCCAGCAGTAGGCGGCTTGCAAATGAAAAACTGTTTTTT,CASSRRLANEKLFF
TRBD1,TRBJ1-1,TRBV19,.,TGTGCCAGTAGGCACAGGGGGAATGGGAACACTGAAGCTTTCTTT,CASRHRGNGNTEAFF
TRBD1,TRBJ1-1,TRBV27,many,TGTGCCAGCAGCTTCACCGGGACAGCCGACACTGAAGCTTTCTTT,CASSFTGTADTEAFF
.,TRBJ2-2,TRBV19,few,TGTGCCAGTAGTTTCCTCGGGAGATCGGGCACCGGGGAGCTGTTTTTT,CASSFLGRSGTGELFF
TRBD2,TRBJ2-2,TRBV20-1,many,TGCAGCGCTACCAGAGGACTAGCGGGGAACACCGGGGAGCTGTTTTTT,CSATRGLAGNTGELFF
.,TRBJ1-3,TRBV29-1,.,TGCAGCGTTGGCATTGGGAGCTCTGGAAACACCATATATTTT,CSVGIGSSGNTIYF
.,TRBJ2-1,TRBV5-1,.,TGCGCCAGCAGCCTGGACTGGACGAGCTCCTACAATGAGCAGCTCTTC,CASSLDWTSSYNEQLF
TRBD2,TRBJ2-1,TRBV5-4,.,TGTGCCAGCAGCTCCGGGACTAGTAGCTTAGGTGGTGAGCAGTTCTTC,CASSSGTSSLGGEQFF